The 3 T cell receptor beta chains listed next were all sequenced from one sample in a study of T cell responses to AZD1222 COVID-19 vaccine. Profiled with immunoSEQ multiplex PCR; TCRdb holds only in-frame clones, not every one. The table lists over 110,000 clones, about 90% of them singletons. Sample: peripheral blood, taken 28 days after the second AZD1222 dose. These receptors came from an adult who received the AZD1222 COVID-19 vaccine.

For the CDR3, the DNA is TGTGCCATCAGTGAATCCAACCTTTTAGCCTATGGCTACACCTTC. Protein: CAISESNLLAYGYTF. This chain connects TRBV10-3 to TRBJ1-2, with D uncertain. The CDR3 runs to 15 residues. The V and J ends lost 3 bases and 4 bases respectively, with 15 bases between them. Looked up from germline, CDR1 is ENHRY and CDR2 is SYGVKD.

This clone was counted a single time. The rearrangement uses TRBV7-3 and TRBJ2-2; a possible D gene is TRBD1 (6 bases). V lost 5 bases and J 1 base, leaving 14 bases between the germline ends. This CDR3 region has 16 residues. Per the germline V gene, CDR1 is SGHTA and CDR2 is FQGTGA. This chain's CDR3 is CASSEQGPLNTGELFF. For the CDR3, the DNA is TGTGCCAGCAGCGAACAGGGCCCCTTGAACACCGGGGAGCTGTTTTTT.

This chain uses TRBV2 with TRBJ2-3, with 11 bases lining up with TRBD1. The CDR3 totals 14 residues. CDR1 SNHLY and CDR2 FYNNEI come from the germline V gene. Trimming took 4 bases from V and 7 from J; bases not matched to a gene: 4. The CDR3 region is CASSGDRGSHTQYF. CDR3 DNA sequence: TGTGCCAGCAGTGGGGACAGGGGGTCCCATACGCAGTATTTT.